The rows below give T cell receptor beta chains drawn from one sample of a study of T cell responses to AZD1222 COVID-19 vaccine. Produced via immunoSEQ multiplex PCR; TCRdb's table is partial and in-frame only. The sample includes roughly 70,000 clones, approximately 90% of them seen just once. Sequences were derived from peripheral blood, sampled 28 days after the second dose of the MenACWY control vaccine. All receptors come from an adult who received the MenACWY meningococcal vaccine as a control. Each CDR3 is given with its conserved first and last residue. D genes are given only for firm matches. Rows may omit the clone size; those that give it use once, few, many or a size class.

clone_size,j_call,v_call,d_call,cdr3_nt,cdr3_aa
-,TRBJ2-1,TRBV28,-,TGTGCCAGCAGTTTGCCTGTTGGGGGTAACCTCAATGAGCAGTTCTTC,CASSLPVGGNLNEQFF
few,TRBJ2-1,TRBV7-8,-,TGTGCCAGCAGCTTAGCTACTCAAGGAGGAACGCACAATGAGCAGTTCTTC,CASSLATQGGTHNEQFF
-,TRBJ2-2,TRBV6-1,-,TGTGCCAGCAGTGAATTAAGTGCCAGGGGGGAGCTGTTTTTT,CASSELSARGELFF
once,TRBJ2-3,TRBV7-2,-,TGTGCCAGCAGCTTAAGGTCGGTCGGGCCGACCACAGATACGCAGTATTTT,CASSLRSVGPTTDTQYF
-,TRBJ1-3,TRBV28,-,TGTGCCAGCAGTTGGGAGGGGTCGGGAAACACCATATATTTT,CASSWEGSGNTIYF
-,TRBJ2-2,TRBV28,-,TGTGCCAGCAGTTCACGGGGACAAGGACACGGGGAGCTGTTTTTT,CASSSRGQGHGELFF
-,TRBJ1-2,TRBV6-1,-,TGTGCCAGCAGTGAAGACGGCAGGGTGGGTGGCTACACCTTC,CASSEDGRVGGYTF
-,TRBJ2-1,TRBV6-6,TRBD1,TGTGCCAGCGAGGACGGGGACAGGGAGCAGTTCTTC,CASEDGDREQFF
-,TRBJ2-4,TRBV7-2,-,TGTGCCAGCAGCCCCGGCGTGGGAGCCAAAAACATTCAGTACTTC,CASSPGVGAKNIQYF
-,TRBJ2-1,TRBV6-6,TRBD2,TGTGCCAGCAGTTACGTGACTAGCGGGGACAATGAGCAGTTCTTC,CASSYVTSGDNEQFF
-,TRBJ2-7,TRBV11-1,TRBD2,TGTGCCAGCAGCTTAGTGCCGACTAGCGGGAGTTACGAGCAGTACTTC,CASSLVPTSGSYEQYF
-,TRBJ1-1,TRBV12-3/TRBV12-4,-,TGTGCCAGCAGCCAGGCTGGGGGGACTGAAGCTTTCTTT,CASSQAGGTEAFF
-,TRBJ1-1,TRBV28,-,TGTGCCAGCAGCCGTGGCGAAGCGCGAGCTTTCTTT,CASSRGEARAFF
-,TRBJ2-1,TRBV6-5,-,TGTGCCAGCAGCCCCCCTACAGGTCCCTACAATGAGCAGTTCTTC,CASSPPTGPYNEQFF
few,TRBJ1-5,TRBV27,TRBD1,TGTGCCAGTAGCGAGGGACAGGGTTGGTATCAGCCCCAGCATTTT,CASSEGQGWYQPQHF
-,TRBJ1-2,TRBV28,-,TGTGCCAGCAGCCTTCGACAGTACTATGGCTACACCTTC,CASSLRQYYGYTF
-,TRBJ2-3,TRBV6-6,TRBD2,TGTGCCAGCAGTTCCGGACTAGCGCAAGAAGTAGATACGCAGTATTTT,CASSSGLAQEVDTQYF
-,TRBJ2-2,TRBV27,TRBD2,TGTGCCAGCAGTTTTGCTAGCGGGTTTACTACCGGGGAGCTGTTTTTT,CASSFASGFTTGELFF
-,TRBJ2-5,TRBV5-1,TRBD2,TGCGCCAGCAGCTCCCTAGCGGGAAGCTATGAGGCCCAGTACTTC,CASSSLAGSYEAQYF
-,TRBJ1-6,TRBV28,TRBD1,TGTGCCAGCAGCCTCCAGGGACAGATGCGAAGTGGTTCACCCCTCCACTTT,CASSLQGQMRSGSPLHF
-,TRBJ1-3,TRBV6-5,-,TGTGCCAGCGGCAAAAGGACCTCTGGAAACACCATATATTTT,CASGKRTSGNTIYF
-,TRBJ2-1,TRBV29-1,-,TGCAGCGTTGATACGGCCTCCTACAATGAGCAGTTCTTC,CSVDTASYNEQFF
-,TRBJ1-1,TRBV24-1,TRBD1,TGTGCCCCGCCCGGGACAGGACCCTCATGCACAGTTGACACTGAAGCTTTCTTT,CAPPGTGPSCTVDTEAFF
-,TRBJ1-6,TRBV7-8,TRBD1,TGTGCCAGCAGCTCCGCCCCAGGGGGCGCGAATTCACCCCTCCACTTT,CASSSAPGGANSPLHF
-,TRBJ1-2,TRBV6-2/TRBV6-3,-,TGTGCCAGCAGTTACTCGTGGCAGCCTAACTATGGCTACACCTTC,CASSYSWQPNYGYTF
once,TRBJ1-6,TRBV6-6,-,TGTGCCAGCAGTCAATCAGGGCTGAGCTCCTATAATTCACCCCTCCACTTT,CASSQSGLSSYNSPLHF
-,TRBJ2-1,TRBV7-3,-,TGTGCCAGCAGCTTAAACTCTCGGGTGAATGAGCAGTTCTTC,CASSLNSRVNEQFF
-,TRBJ2-3,TRBV11-3,-,TGTGCCAGCAGCCCCGGTGGGGGGCCTACAGATACGCAGTATTTT,CASSPGGGPTDTQYF
once,TRBJ2-7,TRBV28,-,TGTGCCAGCAGTTTTAATCAGGCCTCTACCTACGAGCAGTACTTC,CASSFNQASTYEQYF
-,TRBJ1-5,TRBV29-1,-,TGCAGCGTGGCCGGGAGCAATCAGCCCCAGCATTTT,CSVAGSNQPQHF
-,TRBJ2-1,TRBV6-5,TRBD1,TGTGCCAGCATCCTGACAGGGGGCATACACAATGAGCAGTTCTTC,CASILTGGIHNEQFF
-,TRBJ1-1,TRBV19,TRBD1,TGTGCCAGTAGTATCAGTACCCAACAGGGGGAAAAGGTTGTATGGTTGGTAGCTTTCTTT,CASSISTQQGEKVVWLVAFF
-,TRBJ1-5,TRBV28,-,TGTGCCAGCAGTTTACAGGGGAGAGAGCCCCAGCATTTT,CASSLQGREPQHF
-,TRBJ2-1,TRBV11-3,-,TGTGCCAGCAGCTTAGATCCAGTCCAGAATGAGCAGTTCTTC,CASSLDPVQNEQFF
-,TRBJ2-1,TRBV18,-,TGTGCCAGCTCACCACCGTCACGCTTCAATGAGCAGTTCTTC,CASSPPSRFNEQFF
-,TRBJ2-2,TRBV28,-,TGTGCCAGCCAGGGACAGAGGGGGGTCACCGGGGAGCTGTTTTTT,CASQGQRGVTGELFF
-,TRBJ1-1,TRBV29-1,-,TGCAGCGTGCATCTTGGATCAATGAACACTGAAGCTTTCTTT,CSVHLGSMNTEAFF
-,TRBJ2-5,TRBV9,TRBD2,TGTGCCAGCAGCGTTGGGACTAGCGGGTTGGAGACCCAGTACTTC,CASSVGTSGLETQYF
once,TRBJ2-1,TRBV6-5,-,TGTGCCAGCAGATCCCGTGGGAGCTTATACAATGAGCAGTTCTTC,CASRSRGSLYNEQFF
-,TRBJ1-5,TRBV6-5,-,TGTGCCAGCAGAGGTAGCGGGGGGAATCAGCCCCAGCATTTT,CASRGSGGNQPQHF
-,TRBJ1-1,TRBV28,TRBD1,TGTGCCATCCTAGACAGGGCAATGAACACTGAAGCTTTCTTT,CAILDRAMNTEAFF
-,TRBJ2-5,TRBV7-2,TRBD1,TGTGCCAGCAGCTTAGATCAGGGGGCTGTGACCCAGTACTTC,CASSLDQGAVTQYF
-,TRBJ2-2,TRBV5-5,-,TGTGCCAGCAGCTTCGGGCAGAACACCGGGGAGCTGTTTTTT,CASSFGQNTGELFF
-,TRBJ2-3,TRBV19,-,TGTGCCAGTAGTCTGAAGATAATGGATACGCAGTATTTT,CASSLKIMDTQYF
-,TRBJ1-2,TRBV29-1,-,TGCAGCGTTGAGTGGACACCCTATGGCTACACCTTC,CSVEWTPYGYTF
-,TRBJ2-7,TRBV27,TRBD1,TGTGCCAGCAGTCCAGGACAGGGGTTCGAGCAGTACTTC,CASSPGQGFEQYF
many,TRBJ2-1,TRBV9,-,TGTGCCAGCAGCGTAGTGGGGGTAACCTACAATGAGCAGTTCTTC,CASSVVGVTYNEQFF
-,TRBJ1-4,TRBV2,TRBD1,TGTGCCAGCGGGGACAGGGATAATGAAAAACTGTTTTTT,CASGDRDNEKLFF
once,TRBJ2-1,TRBV9,-,TGTGCCAGCAAAGCGGGTTCATCCTACAATGAGCAGTTCTTC,CASKAGSSYNEQFF